This T cell receptor beta chain is drawn from a study of cytomegalovirus exposure and HLA in healthy donors (dated by TCRdb to the late 2010s). At the level of the whole study: An earlier analysis of about 530 of the donors reported around 280 Gb of sequence data and 95 million to 140 million unique TCR beta sequences obtained from around 180 million T cells. An early release that covered about 600 HLA-typed donors contained about 300 gigabases of sequencing data and 80 million or so unique TCR sequences. The genetic ancestry cluster associated with self-reported Caucasian donors included over 65% of the approximately 400 genotyped donors. The study aimed to test whether signatures of past pathogen exposure could be identified by cataloging public T cell receptors. The study profiled the T cell repertoires of 500 to 800 subjects by immunosequencing and related them to cytomegalovirus serostatus. Along with the approximately 650-subject first cohort, a separate validation cohort of 120 different subjects was used. High-throughput TCR immunosequencing, statistical association of individual TCRs with disease status, and machine learning were combined to predict cytomegalovirus infection status. To study patterns of TCR occurrence, a later analysis re-analyzed previously published TCR beta repertoires from more than 550 donors and added high-resolution HLA genotyping. In the later analysis, no new phenotypic data were used to find candidate immune exposures; instead, reliance was placed on TCR beta sequences and their occurrence across donors. An earlier analysis of around 580 of the donors used high-throughput TCR beta sequencing to judge whether each TCR beta V gene segment behaved as functional or pseudogenic. Donor age, sex, ethnicity and CMV serostatus were compiled alongside the repertoire data. In a later genetic analysis, genome-wide SNP genotypes for about 60% of the 666 donors were used, and that subset was treated as a discovery cohort. All discovery cohort repertoires had been generated using a single sequencing platform. HLA typing covered class I and class II loci at four-digit resolution. Typing coverage differed by locus: A, B, C, DRB1 and DQB1 were typed in roughly 620-630 donors, DQA1 in 522, DPA1 in some 570, and DPB1 in around 440. Because of strong linkage in the cohort, a handful of DR-DQ haplotypes were treated as single units for association and clustering. Across around 400 genotyped donors of the cohort, an average of 235,054 unique TCR beta nucleotide sequences per donor were sequenced, and 15% to 20% of those sequences were non-productive.

The germline V gene specifies SNHLY as CDR1 and FYNNEI as CDR2. The V and J ends are trimmed by 4 bases and 11 bases, leaving 17 bases between them. The CDR3, from cysteine to phenylalanine, totals 13 residues. The only DNA kept is the CDR3, 39 bases in frame from the first base. Comment on this clone: The antigen it recognizes is unknown. The input lacks base qualities; no much larger clone sits a single base away.

Broad study findings and their caveats: Across donors, most TCR sequences were observed very rarely, whereas some public TCRs were present in many individuals. Immune exposure information for the cohort was limited to CMV serostatus. According to a later analysis, most CMV-associated TCR beta chains appeared to be HLA-restricted, and the HLA associations seemed to be driven largely by CMV exposure. The study listed 150 to 200 TCR beta chains as associated with cytomegalovirus. In a later analysis, TCR association rates were found to vary across HLA loci, with the most associated TCRs seen for DRB1 alleles and the fewest for HLA-C alleles. Over 15 rarely observed V segments, including chromosome 9 orphons, were excluded from the earlier analysis of about 610 of the donors because counts were too low. Roughly uniform sequencing depth across donors was assumed in presence/absence analyses, although this assumption may not hold. A group of highly shared sequence variants was considered likely to be a technical artifact of the sequencing pipeline. The classifier was reported to diagnose cytomegalovirus status with high specificity and sensitivity in both the original and validation cohorts. Some IMGT-functional V segments, including TRBV6-2 and TRBV6-3, could not be distinguished by the 87-base-pair reads and were therefore excluded. An earlier analysis of approximately 590 of the donors showed that most TCR beta V segments appeared in productive rearrangements either about 87% or about 30% of the time, which broadly matched IMGT annotations. A later analysis associated 16,951 TCR beta sequences with specific HLA alleles at a false discovery rate of 0.05. An association between a missense DCLRE1C variant and V-gene and J-gene trimming of TCR beta chains was found in a later genetic analysis and replicated in an independent cohort. When HLA alleles, especially DR and DQ, strongly co-occurred, attributing TCR associations to individual alleles was difficult. Only TCR beta chains were sequenced in this cohort, and the absence of alpha or paired-chain data limited detectable features. The authors suggested that the approach could potentially be generalized to other disease states and immunological phenotypes. A later analysis reported that several top co-occurrence clusters appeared linked to parvovirus B19, influenza, CMV and Epstein-Barr virus. Three of the identified cytomegalovirus-associated TCR beta chains were confirmed in vitro to be specific for cytomegalovirus antigens. Correlated functional status among segregating V segments might reflect linkage disequilibrium, but an unknown experimental factor could not be ruled out. In a later genetic analysis, fewer N-insertions in productive TCRs were reported among donors in an Asian-associated ancestry cluster than the approximately 670-donor mean. In a later analysis, HLA-associated TCR beta chains showed more clonal expansion and lower generation probabilities than non-associated chains that were equally common. Because some donors lacked HLA typing at each locus, the association tests relied only on the typed subset. A further reported finding was that TCR beta sequences accurately predicted the HLA-A and HLA-B alleles for most subjects in the first cohort.

The cohort consisted of 600 or so healthy bone marrow donors. At the time of sampling, all cohort members were nominally healthy, though unrecorded immune exposures were likely present. The donor was CMV seronegative and was included in the group of 352 seronegative cohort members. Each donor provided a peripheral blood sample, and peripheral blood mononuclear cells were used for TCR beta sequencing. Genomic DNA was extracted from the blood cell samples with the Qiagen DNeasy Blood Extraction Kit. Receptors were amplified or captured by the immunoSEQ multiplex PCR assay. A mixture of 60 forward primers for TCR Vbeta segments and 13 reverse primers for TCR Jbeta segments was used in the multiplex PCR. The CDR3 region of rearranged TCR beta genes was amplified from genomic DNA by a multiplex PCR assay. Amplified TCR beta libraries were sequenced as 87-base-pair reads on the Illumina HiSeq System. The published analysis was carried out like this. Across the 670 or so repertoires, a later analysis counted 60 million to 90 million unique TCR beta chains, about 10 million of which were shared by at least two donors. Raw reads were error-corrected and collapsed into unique sequences with a nearest-neighbor algorithm that merged closely related sequences to remove PCR and sequencing errors. To assign V, D and J gene segments, CDR3 sequences were aligned to IMGT reference sequences. For a sequence to be retained, at least a six-nucleotide match to both a V gene segment and a J gene segment was required. Rearrangements were classified as productive when the CDR3 lacked stop codons and remained in frame with V and J, and all other rearrangements were classified as non-productive. Following IMGT convention, CDR3 was defined as the stretch from the second conserved V-encoded cysteine up to the conserved J-encoded phenylalanine. In an earlier analysis of just under 600 of the donors, sequences lacking an unambiguous match to a single V gene segment were excluded. In an earlier analysis of a few hundred of the donors, a V segment was called functional when productive rearrangements were above 56.7%, and segregating when the standard deviation between donors exceeded 5%. To diagnose cytomegalovirus status from the catalog of TCR beta chain sequences, a statistical classification framework was built. A later analysis assigned V and J genes by comparing TCR nucleotide sequences with IMGT/GENE-DB human TR gene sequences. The TCRdist pipeline was used in a later analysis to assign CDR3 sequences and most-parsimonious VDJ recombination scenarios. In a later analysis, each TCR beta chain was defined by its CDR3 amino acid sequence together with its V-gene family, and reads lacking a unique V-gene family were excluded. A later analysis removed 592 highly shared, low-generation-probability nucleotide sequences to deal with suspected cross-contamination and a sequencing artifact. In a later analysis, a clonal expansion index for each public chain was calculated from normalized within-repertoire ranks of inferred template counts. A later analysis computed generation probabilities with a VDJ recombination model fitted to out-of-frame rearrangements, and checked the results against IGoR. A later analysis scored TCR-TCR, TCR-HLA and TCR-CMV co-occurrence with hypergeometric tests, applying a repertoire-size bias correction to TCR pairs. To estimate false discovery rates, a later analysis permuted the HLA or CMV assignments 20 times. In a later analysis, co-occurring TCRs were grouped with DBSCAN, and TCRdist sequence similarity was added when clustering was performed within HLA-allele-positive subsets. For co-occurrence clustering, repertoires with fewer than 30,000 or more than 120,000 public chains were excluded, along with roughly 5 repertoires with anomalous nucleotide sharing. In TCRdb, the immuneACCESS table is reduced to in-frame sequences with V and J assigned. These tables do not hold every clone; where another copy was compared, an unresolved V gene accounts for under half, and the others remain unexplained. The D gene and trimming were derived from the DNA, and the V and J assignments and clone size from that table. The sample table records over 100,000 clones; 55% to 65% of these occur just once. The top ten hold over 2% of the sample.

This sequence was found in a woman younger than 45 in good health and CMV-seronegative. The sequence joins TRBV2 to TRBJ1-1; the D gene is perhaps TRBD1, from 5 matching bases. Input material: PBMCs. The DNA sequence is given as TGTGCCAGCAGTGTCGCGGTACGGGGGGAGGCTTTCTTT. Its coded protein is CASSVAVRGEAFF.